This entry describes one T cell receptor beta chain. Its antigen is not identified. The sample comes from a study of Ad26.COV2.S vaccination and SARS-CoV-2 variants. Using immunoSEQ multiplex PCR, the repertoire was profiled, and TCRdb retains in-frame clones only, with some absent. This table has around 350,000 clones, 92% appearing once. General study results and limits: Overall T cell responses may have been underestimated by the analyses of TCR breadth and depth. The placebo group had lower spike-specific TCR breadth than the vaccine recipients did.

Germline CDR1 SGHRS, CDR2 YFSETQ. V shed 2 bases, J shed 5 bases, and the junction held 5 bases outside the gene matches. The CDR3 has 15 amino acids. Sequences were derived from peripheral blood, sampled after recovery from COVID-19. The origin of this receptor is a human donor who had recovered from COVID-19. V and J are TRBV5-1 and TRBJ2-2, with 8 bases fitting TRBD1. CDR3 amino acids: CASSFMTGDTGELFF. The CDR3, as DNA: TGCGCCAGCAGCTTTATGACAGGGGATACCGGGGAGCTGTTTTTT.